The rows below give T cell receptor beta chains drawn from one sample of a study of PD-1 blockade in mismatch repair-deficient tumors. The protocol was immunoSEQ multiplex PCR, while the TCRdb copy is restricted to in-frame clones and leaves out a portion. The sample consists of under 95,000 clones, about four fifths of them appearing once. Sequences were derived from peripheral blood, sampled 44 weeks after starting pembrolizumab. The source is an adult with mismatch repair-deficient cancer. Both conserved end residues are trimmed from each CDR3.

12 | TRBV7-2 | ASSPDRNTGELF
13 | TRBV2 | ASSDGTSEDNEQF
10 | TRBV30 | AWTNLTGVLF
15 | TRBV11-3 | ASSLGSGTPLTDTQY
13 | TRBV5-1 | ASSLTAGGSETQY
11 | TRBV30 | AWSSRNTGELF
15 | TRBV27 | ASSSGGDRVAKNIQY
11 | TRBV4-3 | ASSQGGDHEQY
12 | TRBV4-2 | ASSVNRGNTEAF
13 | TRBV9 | ASSVGLELSGEQF
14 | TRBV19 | ASSIGASSSVYGYT
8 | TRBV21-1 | ARSGNTIY
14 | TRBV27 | ASSSLGAEANYGYT
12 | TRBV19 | ASMRGQGNTEAF
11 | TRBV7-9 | ASSPNQNTEAF
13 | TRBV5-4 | ASSLEFGGSYEQY